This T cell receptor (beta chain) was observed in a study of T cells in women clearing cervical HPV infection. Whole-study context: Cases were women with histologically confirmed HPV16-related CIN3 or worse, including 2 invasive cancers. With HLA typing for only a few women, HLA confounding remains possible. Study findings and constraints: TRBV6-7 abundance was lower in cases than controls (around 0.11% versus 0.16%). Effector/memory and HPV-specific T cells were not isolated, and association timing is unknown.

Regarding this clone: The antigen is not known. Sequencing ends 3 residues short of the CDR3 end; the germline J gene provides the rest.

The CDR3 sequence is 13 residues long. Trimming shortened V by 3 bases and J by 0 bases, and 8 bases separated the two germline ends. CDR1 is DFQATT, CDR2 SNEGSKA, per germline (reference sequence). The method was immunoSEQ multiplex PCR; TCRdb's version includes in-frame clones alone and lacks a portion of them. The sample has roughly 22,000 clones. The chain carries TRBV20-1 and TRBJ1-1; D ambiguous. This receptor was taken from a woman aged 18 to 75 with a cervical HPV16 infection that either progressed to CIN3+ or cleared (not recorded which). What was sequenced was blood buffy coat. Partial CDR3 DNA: TGCAGTGCTAGCCGGTCCTTGAACACTGAA. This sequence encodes CSASRSLNTE. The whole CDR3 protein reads CSASRSLNTEAFF.